This T cell receptor (beta chain) was sequenced during a study of spatial heterogeneity in lung cancer. Each TCR cDNA molecule bore a unique molecular identifier. TCRdb used MiXCR to reprocess the 5' RACE reads, holding one entry per CDR3 protein. The sample lists about 16,000 distinct CDR3 sequences, about 6.5% occurring once. At least ten counts were recorded for this clonotype. What it binds is not known. Study observations and caveats: In tumors, expanded intratumoral alpha and beta TCR counts tracked mutation counts.

CDR1 SEHNR and CDR2 FQNEAQ come from the germline V gene (reference sequence). The V gene lost 3 bases and the J gene lost 0 bases, with 14 bases spanning the gap. There are 17 residues in the CDR3. The sample's time point: sample taken at primary tumor resection. Unsorted samples of tumor, nontumor lung or frozen PBMC had their whole RNA sequenced. This chain links TRBV7-9 with TRBJ1-4; D uncertain. This clonotype was sampled from a female donor with early-stage non-small cell lung cancer. The sequencing here drew on lung tumor tissue, taken at surgery. CDR3 bases: TGTGCCAGCAGCTTTCCCGGTCTCGGCTCAACTAATGAAAAACTGTTTTTT. Residues: CASSFPGLGSTNEKLFF.